Listed here are 31 T cell receptor beta chains from one sample, sequenced in a study of T cells in Graves' hyperthyroidism and ophthalmopathy (dated by TCRdb to between 2018 and 2021). The protocol used for the library was multiplex PCR. Sequenced using an Illumina HiSeq 2000. Amplification of TCR beta CDR3 regions was carried out from RNA transcripts. The first round of RT-PCR for the TCR CDR3 was performed with the HTBI primer set and the Qiagen OneStep RT-PCR kit. TCRdb ran its own pipeline on the public reads, namely fastp trimming at Q25 and MiXCR clone calling, and kept in-frame beta chains. Entries that share a CDR3 protein sequence are merged under the most common genes and DNA. This sample has around 690,000 distinct CDR3 sequences in its table, and roughly 17% of those were observed once. Around 15% of the sample comes from the top ten. The material sequenced was blood. All receptors derive from a man aged 50 to 59 with Graves' hyperthyroidism.

This clonotype was observed a few times. The V call is TRBV12-3 or TRBV12-4, the J call TRBJ2-1, with no clear D. The CDR3 covers 12 residues. Trimming removed 8 bases at V and 8 bases at J, with 13 bases between. The CDR3 DNA is TGTGCCAGCGTTCTTGGGCTCGATGAGCAGTTCTTC. Its protein is CASVLGLDEQFF.

This clonotype was seen repeatedly, ten times or more. The chain employs TRBV18 and TRBJ2-1, with 10 bases matching TRBD1. The CDR3 is made up of 17 amino acids. V was clipped by 3 bases and J by 3 bases; unmatched bases: 8. Germline CDR1 KGHSH, CDR2 LQKENI. The chain's CDR3 is CASSPYDRGRFYNEQFF. Here the CDR3 DNA reads TGTGCCAGCTCACCCTATGACAGGGGGCGCTTCTACAATGAGCAGTTCTTC.

This rearrangement joins TRBV20-1 to TRBJ2-7, with TRBD2 matching 9 bases. The V segment lost 1 base and the J segment 0 bases; nucleotides outside the gene matches: 16. Per the germline V gene, CDR1 is DFQATT and CDR2 is SNEGSKA (reference sequence). The CDR3 is made up of 19 amino acids. The CDR3 spells CSARVPGSGGYPSSYEQYF. In nucleotides, the CDR3 is TGCAGTGCTAGAGTCCCAGGTAGCGGGGGATATCCCTCCTCCTACGAGCAGTACTTC.

On this clonotype itself: The conserved final phenylalanine or tryptophan is absent from the CDR3, which likely points to a read error. The chain combines TRBV9 with TRBJ1-2; possible D gene TRBD1, 6 bases. The V and J ends lost 0 bases and 7 bases respectively, with 13 bases between them. This CDR3 contains 14 residues. Germline CDR1 and CDR2: SGDLS and YYNGEE. CDR3 nucleotide sequence: TGTGCCAGCAGCGTAGATTTAGGGGGGGCTGGCTACACCCTC. Protein sequence: CASSVDLGGAGYTL.

This clonotype was seen a few times. This rearrangement joins TRBV29-1 to TRBJ2-7; possible D gene TRBD2, 7 bases. CDR1 is SQVTM and CDR2 is ANQGSEA in the germline V gene. The CDR3 length is 12 residues. Trimming took 3 bases from V and 7 from J, leaving 13 bases between them. CDR3 residues: CSVEIRGGEQYF. The DNA of the CDR3 is TGCAGCGTTGAGATTAGGGGGGGTGAGCAGTACTTC.

This chain links TRBV20-1 with TRBJ2-7, with TRBD2 identical over 9 bases. This CDR3 region has 15 residues. Trimming at V came to 0 bases and at J to 3 bases, leaving 6 bases not matched to a gene. Germline V CDR1 and CDR2: DFQATT, SNEGSKA (reference sequence). The CDR3 DNA reads TGCAGTGCTAGAGATAAAGTGACTAGCGGCTACGAGCAGTACTTC. Translated: CSARDKVTSGYEQYF.

There are a few counts of this clonotype. This rearrangement joins TRBV20-1 to TRBJ2-7; 7 positions match TRBD2. With V trimmed by 7 bases and J by 2 bases, 11 bases remained unmatched. The CDR3 has 14 amino acids. Germline CDR1 reads DFQATT; CDR2 reads SNEGSKA (reference sequence). CDR3 sequence: CSVQVRGVTYEQYF. In DNA, the CDR3 is TGCAGTGTCCAAGTACGGGGGGTCACCTACGAGCAGTACTTC.

This clonotype was detected only a few times. The chain combines TRBV27 with TRBJ2-2; D unclear. Trimming stripped 5 bases from V and 7 bases from J, with 8 bases between. The CDR3 is 12 residues long. Germline CDR1 and CDR2: MNHEY and SMNVEV (reference sequence). For the CDR3, the DNA is TGTGCCAGCAGTGTAGCATACGGGGAGCTGTTTTTT. Its protein product is CASSVAYGELFF.

Worth noting for this clonotype: A much larger clonotype is one base distant, so this may be a read error. V gene TRBV5-1 combines with J gene TRBJ1-2, with a tentative D call TRBD1 (5 bases). Trimming took off 4 bases at V and 6 bases at J, with 16 bases between the two ends. The CDR3 covers 14 residues. The germline V gene encodes CDR1 SGHRS and CDR2 YFSETQ. Here the CDR3 reads CASSPDKGWNGYTF. The CDR3 coding sequence is TGCGCCAGCAGCCCCGACAAGGGGTGGAATGGCTACACCTTC. Complete variable domain (other parts from reference TRBV5-1 and TRBJ1-2): KAGVTQTPRYLIKTRGQQVTLSCSPISGHRSVSWYQQTPGQGLQFLFEYFSETQRNKGNFPGRFSGRQFSNSRSEMNVSTLELGDSALYLCASSPDKGWNGYTFGSGTRLTVV.

This chain connects TRBV3-1 to TRBJ2-2; 14 positions match TRBD2. The germline V gene has CDR1 LGHDT and CDR2 YNNKEL (reference sequence). This CDR3 has 18 residues. After removal of 0 bases from V and 5 bases from J, the junction contained 5 bases not matched to a gene. The CDR3 DNA reads as TGTGCCAGCAGCCAAGATTCTGGGACTAGCGGGAGTACCGGGGAGCTGTTTTTT. Translated: CASSQDSGTSGSTGELFF.

This clonotype was counted ten times or more. V is TRBV2 and J is TRBJ2-5, with TRBD2 as a possible D gene (5 bases). The CDR3 sequence is 13 residues long. V gave up 7 bases and J gave up 3 bases, with 12 bases separating them. The V gene's germline CDR1 is SNHLY and CDR2 FYNNEI. The CDR3 sequence is CASIEGGEETQYF. The CDR3 nucleotides are TGTGCCAGCATCGAAGGAGGTGAAGAGACCCAGTACTTC.

V usage is TRBV3-1 and J usage is TRBJ2-1, with 8 bases aligning to TRBD2. V dropped 1 base and J dropped 6; count of bases not matched to a gene: 5. This CDR3 has 15 residues. Germline V gives CDR1 LGHDT, CDR2 YNNKEL (reference sequence). CDR3 region: CASSQGTGGRNEQFF. CDR3 coding DNA: TGTGCCAGCAGCCAAGGGACGGGAGGGCGCAATGAGCAGTTCTTC.

Concerning this clonotype: This may arise from a read error, as a much more abundant clone is one base away. This rearrangement joins TRBV18 to TRBJ2-1; 10 nucleotides line up with TRBD2. The length of the CDR3 is 13 residues. Per germline, CDR1 KGHSH and CDR2 LQKENI. After removal of 8 bases from V and 8 bases from J, the junction contained 6 bases not matched to a gene. The CDR3 nucleotides read TGTGCCAGCCCCTCCGGGACTAGCGATGAGCAGTTCTTC. It translates to CASPSGTSDEQFF.

The rearrangement links TRBV12-3 or TRBV12-4 to TRBJ2-2; D remains ambiguous. V lost 3 bases, J lost 1 base, and 12 bases lay in between. The CDR3 is 16 amino acids. The CDR3 loop is CASSFLTPLNTGELFF. The DNA of the CDR3 is TGTGCCAGCAGTTTTTTAACTCCCTTGAACACCGGGGAGCTGTTTTTT.

This clonotype occurred many times. The chain has TRBV18 and TRBJ1-1; D not certain. CDR1 and CDR2 from the germline V gene are KGHSH and LQKENI. This CDR3 has 13 amino acids. The V gene lost 8 bases and the J gene lost 1 base, with 11 bases spanning the gap. CDR3 sequence (DNA): TGTGCCAGCGCCCGGGAACGGAACACTGAAGCTTTCTTT. Translation: CASARERNTEAFF. Supplemented by reference TRBV18 and TRBJ1-1, the full variable domain reads NAGVMQNPRHLVRRRGQEARLRCSPMKGHSHVYWYRQLPEEGLKFMVYLQKENIIDESGMPKERFSAEFPKEGPSILRIQQVVRGDSAAYFCASARERNTEAFFGQGTRLTVV.

This clonotype was seen a handful of times. The chain uses TRBV19 and TRBJ1-1; no reliable D call. Germline V gene sequence: CDR1 LNHDA, CDR2 SQIVND (reference sequence). V shed 5 bases and J shed 5 bases, with 6 bases lying between them. The CDR3 has 11 amino acids. CDR3 sequence: CASSERTEAFF. CDR3 DNA: TGTGCCAGTAGTGAAAGGACTGAAGCTTTCTTT.

This clonotype showed up many times. The CDR3 bases are TGTGCCACCAGTGGTTCAGTGGCGGGACAGGGAAGATACGAGCAGTACTTC. Residues: CATSGSVAGQGRYEQYF. This chain links TRBV24-1 with TRBJ2-7; 9 nucleotides agree with TRBD1. The germline V gene has CDR1 KGHDR and CDR2 SFDVKD. The CDR3 spans 17 residues. V trimming: 5 bases; J trimming: 4 bases; junction bases outside the gene matches: 14.

This clonotype was recorded many times. This chain uses TRBV10-3 with TRBJ2-5; 10 bases fit TRBD2. J gave up 5 bases and V 4 bases, and 4 bases lay outside the gene matches. The CDR3 is 14 amino acids. Per germline, CDR1 ENHRY and CDR2 SYGVKD. CDR3 region: CAISVSSGSETQYF. The CDR3 DNA follows: TGTGCCATCAGTGTATCTAGCGGGAGTGAGACCCAGTACTTC.

There are many counts of this clonotype. V is TRBV28 and J is TRBJ2-7; 10 nucleotides agree with TRBD1. Germline trimming cut 8 bases from V and 7 bases from J; bases unmatched to any gene: 11. Germline V gene data show CDR1 as MDHEN and CDR2 as SYDVKM. The CDR3 consists of 14 residues. The CDR3 region is CASFGRQGAGEQYF. CDR3 nucleotides: TGTGCCAGCTTCGGACGACAGGGGGCTGGGGAGCAGTACTTC.

The rearrangement joins TRBV6-5 to TRBJ2-1, with a possible D match to TRBD2 (5 bases). This CDR3 has 15 amino acids. Trimming pared 2 bases from V and 0 bases from J, leaving 8 bases between. Per the germline V gene, CDR1 is MNHEY and CDR2 is SVGAGI. This CDR3 reads CASSYDYSSYNEQFF. The CDR3 region has the DNA TGTGCCAGCAGTTACGACTATTCCTCCTACAATGAGCAGTTCTTC.

The rearrangement uses TRBV3-1 and TRBJ2-7; TRBD1 might be the D (5 bases). The V and J ends lost 3 bases and 7 bases respectively, with 10 bases between them. The CDR3 runs to 12 residues. Per germline, CDR1 LGHDT and CDR2 YNNKEL (reference sequence). CDR3 DNA: TGTGCCAGCAGCCAGGGGCCTAGGGAGCAGTACTTC. Protein product: CASSQGPREQYF.

A remark on this clonotype: At one of its ends the junction is not consistent with the germline gene, which may arise from a read error. The V gene is TRBV9, the J gene TRBJ2-1; 10 bases fit TRBD2. The germline gives CDR1 SGDLS, CDR2 YYNGEE. This CDR3 spans 17 amino acids. The CDR3 reads CASSVVSGLADHNKQFF. In DNA, the CDR3 is TGTGCCAGCAGCGTAGTTTCAGGACTAGCGGACCACAATAAGCAGTTCTTC.

Many counts were recorded for this clonotype. This rearrangement joins TRBV11-2 to TRBJ1-4; D remains unclear. Trimming cost V 1 base and J 5 bases, with 17 bases left between them. There are 17 residues in the CDR3. Germline CDR1 reads SGHAT; CDR2 reads FQNNGV. CDR3 coding DNA: TGTGCCAGCAGCTTAGGGCTCGTGGGGAAGCTCAATGAAAAACTGTTTTTT. Protein product: CASSLGLVGKLNEKLFF.

In its sample, this clonotype was seen a few times. The gene calls are TRBV7-9 and TRBJ2-2; 10 nucleotides agree with TRBD2. Germline lookup yields CDR1 SEHNR and CDR2 FQNEAQ (reference sequence). V lost 5 bases and J lost 1; bases outside the gene matches: 10. This CDR3 comprises 18 residues. The CDR3 nucleotides read TGTGCCAGCAGCAAGTTTACACTAGCGGGGATGAACACCGGGGAGCTGTTTTTT. Its protein product is CASSKFTLAGMNTGELFF.

V usage is TRBV12-3 or TRBV12-4 and J usage is TRBJ1-5; 7 nucleotides match TRBD1. This CDR3 comprises 14 residues. Trimming removed 6 bases from V and 5 bases from J; junction bases left unmatched: 7. CDR3 DNA: TGTGCCAGCAGCCCTGACAGGGTGGATCAGCCCCAGCATTTT. Amino acid sequence: CASSPDRVDQPQHF.

CDR3 bases: TGTGCCAGTAGTTTGCGACAGGAGACTAATGAAAAACTGTTTTTT. Protein: CASSLRQETNEKLFF. The J gene is TRBJ1-4, the V gene TRBV19, with a weak D call TRBD1 (6 bases). Trimming took 5 bases from V and 2 from J, leaving 12 bases between them. The germline V gene encodes CDR1 LNHDA and CDR2 SQIVND (reference sequence). The CDR3 sequence is 15 residues long.

V gene TRBV7-2 combines with J gene TRBJ2-1, with 7 bases that match TRBD2. Germline V lookup: CDR1 SGHTA, CDR2 FQGNSA. The CDR3 sequence is 16 residues long. Trimming at V came to 1 base and at J to 10 bases, leaving 13 bases not matched to a gene. In DNA, the CDR3 is TGTGCCAGCAGCTTAGTATTTTCGACAGCCGGGAGGGAGCAGTTCTTC. It yields the protein CASSLVFSTAGREQFF.

This clonotype was picked up a small number of times. The rearrangement joins TRBV13 to TRBJ2-7, with D hard to call. This CDR3 has 14 residues. V was clipped by 1 base and J by 3 bases, with 10 bases between them. Germline assignment: CDR1 PRHDT and CDR2 FYEKMQ (reference sequence). The chain's CDR3 is CASSLATAVYEQYF. The DNA of the CDR3 is TGTGCCAGCAGCTTAGCTACGGCAGTCTACGAGCAGTACTTC.

This rearrangement joins TRBV6-5 to TRBJ2-5; D not certain. Trimming removed 0 bases at V and 0 bases at J, with 8 bases between. The CDR3 contains 15 residues. Looked up from germline, CDR1 is MNHEY and CDR2 is SVGAGI. DNA for the CDR3: TGTGCCAGCAGTTACTCTCGCGGTTACCAAGAGACCCAGTACTTC. As protein: CASSYSRGYQETQYF.

This clonotype has just a few counts. V usage is TRBV27 and J usage is TRBJ2-2, with D possibly matching TRBD2 (5 bases). CDR3 length: 14 residues. CDR1 is MNHEY and CDR2 is SMNVEV in the germline V gene (reference sequence). V was clipped by 4 bases and J by 4 bases, with 10 bases between them. The CDR3 region has the DNA TGTGCCAGCAGTTACGGGGTCAGCACCGGGGAGCTGTTTTTT. Encoded protein: CASSYGVSTGELFF.

This clonotype was counted ten times or more. This chain links TRBV12-3 or TRBV12-4 with TRBJ2-7; no clear D. With 4 bases removed from V and 4 bases from J, the gap between germline ends came to 23 bases. The CDR3 covers 17 residues. The CDR3 DNA reads TGTGCCAGCAGTTCTCTCAATCCCAACTTGGGTGCATACGAGCAGTACTTC. Protein product: CASSSLNPNLGAYEQYF.